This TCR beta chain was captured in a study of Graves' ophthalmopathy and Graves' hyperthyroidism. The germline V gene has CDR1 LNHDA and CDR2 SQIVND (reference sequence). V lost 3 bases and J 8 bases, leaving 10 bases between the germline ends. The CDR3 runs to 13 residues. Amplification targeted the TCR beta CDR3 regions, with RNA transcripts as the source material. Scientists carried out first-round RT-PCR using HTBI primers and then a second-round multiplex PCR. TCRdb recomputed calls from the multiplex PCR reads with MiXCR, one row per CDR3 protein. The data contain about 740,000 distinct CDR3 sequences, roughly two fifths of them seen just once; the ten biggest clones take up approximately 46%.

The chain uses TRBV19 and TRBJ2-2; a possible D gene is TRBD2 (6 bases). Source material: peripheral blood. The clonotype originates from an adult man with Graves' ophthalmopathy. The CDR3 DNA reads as TGTGCCAGTAGTATGATTGCGGGAGGGGAGCTGTTTTTT. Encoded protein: CASSMIAGGELFF.